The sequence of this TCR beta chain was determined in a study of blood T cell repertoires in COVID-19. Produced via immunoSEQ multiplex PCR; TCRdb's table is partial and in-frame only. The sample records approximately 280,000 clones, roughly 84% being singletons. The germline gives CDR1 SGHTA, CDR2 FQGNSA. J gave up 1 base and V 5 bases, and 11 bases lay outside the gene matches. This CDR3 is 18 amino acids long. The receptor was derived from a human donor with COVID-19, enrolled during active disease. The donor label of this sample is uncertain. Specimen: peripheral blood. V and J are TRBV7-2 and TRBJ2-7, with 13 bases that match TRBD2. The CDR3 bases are TGTGCCAGCAGCCGGACTAGCGGGAGCCTCGTTTTATCCTACGAGCAGTACTTC. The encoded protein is CASSRTSGSLVLSYEQYF.